The source of this TCR beta chain is a study of vaccination effects on CD4 cells after COVID-19. Overall study: Everyone in the study got two shots of either the BNT162b2 or mRNA-1273 vaccine. Study outcomes and limitations: The study found marked clonal contraction of infection- and vaccine-induced clones late after vaccination.

V was pared by 3 bases and J by 8 bases, with 8 bases between. This CDR3 contains 12 residues. Germline assignment: CDR1 KGHSH and CDR2 LQKENI. CD4+ T cells specific for antigen were expanded with viral peptide pools by the ViraFEST assay before sequencing. Subsequent to a culture period of under twelve days, CD4+ T cells were isolated. Vaccinated recipients, who were negative for nucleocapsid antibodies, had no history of SARS-CoV-2 infection. Each culture well received under 2.5 million PBMC. These cells were then cultured in IMDM with about 9.9 IU/ml IL-2 and roughly 10 ug/ml peptides. On days 3 and 7, fresh IL-2 medium replaced half the medium. The method was immunoSEQ multiplex PCR; TCRdb's version includes in-frame clones alone and lacks a portion of them. The sample lists around 60,000 clones, around 77% occurring once. With regard to this clone: Antigen unknown.

This chain connects TRBV18 to TRBJ2-1, with no clear D. This clonotype was sampled from a human donor who received a COVID-19 vaccine. The sample consisted of CD4+ T cells from PBMCs cultured with HCoV-NL63 spike peptides, taken before COVID-19 vaccination. For the CDR3, the DNA is TGTGCCAGCTCACCGATAGGCGATGAGCAGTTCTTC. Translating gives CASSPIGDEQFF.